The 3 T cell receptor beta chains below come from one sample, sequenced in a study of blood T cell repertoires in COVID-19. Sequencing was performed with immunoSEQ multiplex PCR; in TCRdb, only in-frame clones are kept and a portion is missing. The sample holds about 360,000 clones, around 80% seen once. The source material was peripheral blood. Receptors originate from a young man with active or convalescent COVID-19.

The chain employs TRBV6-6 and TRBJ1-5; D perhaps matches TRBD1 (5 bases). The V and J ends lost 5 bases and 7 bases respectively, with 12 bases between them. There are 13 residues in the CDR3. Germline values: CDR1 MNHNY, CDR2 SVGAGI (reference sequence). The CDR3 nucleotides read TGTGCCAGCAGTGGTTCGGCAGGGCAGCCCCAGCATTTT. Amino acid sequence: CASSGSAGQPQHF.

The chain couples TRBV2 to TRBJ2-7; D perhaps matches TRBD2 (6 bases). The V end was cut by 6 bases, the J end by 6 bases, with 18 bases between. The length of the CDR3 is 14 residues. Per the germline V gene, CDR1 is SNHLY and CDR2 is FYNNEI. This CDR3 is CASRGGTLGVEQYF. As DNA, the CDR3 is TGTGCCAGCAGGGGAGGAACCTTGGGGGTCGAGCAGTACTTC.

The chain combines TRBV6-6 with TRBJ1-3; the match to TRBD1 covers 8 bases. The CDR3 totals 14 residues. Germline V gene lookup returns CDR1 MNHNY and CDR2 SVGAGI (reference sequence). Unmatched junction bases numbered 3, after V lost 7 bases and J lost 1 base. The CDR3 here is CASTRTGSGNTIYF. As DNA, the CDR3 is TGTGCCAGCACCCGGACAGGGTCTGGAAACACCATATATTTT.